Here is one T cell receptor (beta chain) with its context. Antigen specificity is unknown. This entry belongs to a study of cytomegalovirus exposure and HLA in healthy donors. PCR amplification relied on 60 Vbeta primers (plus 13 Jbeta primers). Libraries were prepared by immunoSEQ multiplex PCR; TCRdb keeps only in-frame clonotypes and omits some of them. The sample contains 150,000 to 200,000 clones, over 75% of which appear only once. General study points: Later analysis showed most CMV-associated TCR beta chains appearing HLA-restricted. Generally TCR sequences proved uncommon, though certain public TCRs appeared in numerous donors.

The CDR3 totals 16 residues. The ends lost 6 bases at V and 2 bases at J; junction bases unmatched: 8. CDR1 is LNHDA, CDR2 SQIVND, per germline (reference sequence). The clonotype originates from a woman between 50 and 59 years old in good health and CMV-seropositive. What was sequenced was PBMCs. The V gene is TRBV19, the J gene TRBJ1-5, with 9 positions matching TRBD1. The CDR3 reads CASSDPGQGGNQPQHF. The CDR3 nucleotides read TGTGCCAGTAGCGACCCGGGACAGGGCGGCAATCAGCCCCAGCATTTT. Looking up the rest from reference TRBV19 and TRBJ1-5 gives the full variable domain: DGGITQSPKYLFRKEGQNVTLSCEQNLNHDAMYWYRQDPGQGLRLIYYSQIVNDFQKGDIAEGYSVSREKKESFPLTVTSAQKNPTAFYLCASSDPGQGGNQPQHFGDGTRLSIL.